The 16 T cell receptor beta chains in this list originate from one sample, sequenced in a study of beta chain features in type 1 diabetes. Reverse transcribing all isolated RNA meant expressed TCRB transcripts were sequenced. Profiling relied on immunoSEQ multiplex PCR, and the TCRdb table lists in-frame clones only, not all of them. The data hold approximately 300,000 clones, with approximately 10% observed a single time. Input material: naive CD4+ T cells from blood. Every receptor here comes from a woman in her twenties or thirties in good health.

The J gene is TRBJ1-4, the V gene TRBV5-1; D is ambiguous. V lost 0 bases, J lost 0 bases, and 6 bases lay in between. CDR3 size: 15 residues. Per the germline V gene, CDR1 is SGHRS and CDR2 is YFSETQ. The CDR3 loop reads CASSLGSATNEKLFF. The CDR3 region has the DNA TGCGCCAGCAGCTTGGGCAGTGCAACTAATGAAAAACTGTTTTTT.

The chain has TRBV4-3 and TRBJ2-7, with 8 positions matching TRBD2. The CDR3 has 16 amino acids. V shed 4 bases and J 2 bases; nucleotides not matched to a gene: 10. The germline gives CDR1 LGHNA, CDR2 YSLEER. As DNA, the CDR3 is TGCGCCAGCAGCCCGTTAACTAGCGGAGAACCCTACGAGCAGTACTTC. Encoded protein: CASSPLTSGEPYEQYF.

There are many counts of this clone. The chain joins TRBV29-1 to TRBJ2-3; tentatively, D is TRBD2 (6 bases). This CDR3 spans 10 amino acids. Germline V CDR1 and CDR2: SQVTM, ANQGSEA. V gave up 8 bases and J gave up 6 bases, with 9 bases separating them. The DNA of the CDR3 is TGCAGCCCCAGCGGGGATACGCAGTATTTT. It codes for CSPSGDTQYF.

This sequence joins TRBV5-4 and TRBJ2-5, with 8 bases lining up with TRBD2. The V and J ends lost 4 bases and 4 bases, in that order; junction bases with no gene match: 9. Germline V gene lookup returns CDR1 SGHNT and CDR2 YYREEE (reference sequence). This CDR3 region has 15 residues. The chain's CDR3 is CASSTTGTSSETQYF. The DNA for the CDR3 is TGTGCCAGCAGCACAACCGGGACTAGTTCAGAGACCCAGTACTTC.

The chain recombines TRBV5-6 with TRBJ2-3, with D possibly being TRBD2 (6 bases). The CDR3 is made up of 13 amino acids. The V gene's germline CDR1 is SGHDT and CDR2 YYEEEE. Trimming removed 6 bases at V and 3 bases at J, with 11 bases between. Here the CDR3 DNA reads TGTGCCAGCAATGGAGGGCTTACAGATACGCAGTATTTT. Residues: CASNGGLTDTQYF. The whole variable domain, remainder taken from reference TRBV5-6 and TRBJ2-3, is DAGVTQSPTHLIKTRGQQVTLRCSPKSGHDTVSWYQQALGQGPQFIFQYYEEEERQRGNFPDRFSGHQFPNYSSELNVNALLLGDSALYLCASNGGLTDTQYFGPGTRLTVL.

The genes are TRBV29-1 and TRBJ2-5; TRBD2 is a possible D gene (7 bases). The ends were cut back, 0 bases at V and 5 bases at J, with 16 bases in the middle. The CDR3 has 15 amino acids. Germline CDR1 reads SQVTM; CDR2 reads ANQGSEA. CDR3 loop: CSVEDRGAGVETQYF. Here the CDR3 DNA reads TGCAGCGTTGAAGACCGGGGGGCAGGGGTGGAGACCCAGTACTTC. Based on the CDR3 plus reference TRBV29-1 and TRBJ2-5, the full variable domain is SAVISQKPSRDICQRGTSLTIQCQVDSQVTMMFWYRQQPGQSLTLIATANQGSEATYESGFVIDKFPISRPNLTFSTLTVSNMSPEDSSIYLCSVEDRGAGVETQYFGPGTRLLVL.

The V and J genes are TRBV5-1 and TRBJ2-1, with TRBD1 matching 8 bases. The CDR3 spans 16 residues. Unmatched junction bases numbered 8, after V lost 3 bases and J lost 3 bases. CDR1 SGHRS and CDR2 YFSETQ come from the germline V gene. CDR3 DNA: TGCGCCAGCAGCTACCCTACCGGGACAGGCTACAATGAGCAGTTCTTC. Its protein product is CASSYPTGTGYNEQFF.

This clone was observed a handful of times. This rearrangement joins TRBV6-5 to TRBJ2-7; the D is unclear. V was trimmed by 4 bases and J by 2 bases, leaving 9 bases between them. Germline assignment: CDR1 MNHEY and CDR2 SVGAGI. The CDR3 totals 13 residues. DNA for the CDR3: TGTGCCAGCAGTTCTCCAGGTACCTACGAGCAGTACTTC. Translating it yields CASSSPGTYEQYF.

V and J are TRBV9 and TRBJ2-3; TRBD2 matches 7 bases. V was pared by 8 bases and J by 2 bases, with 11 bases of the junction left unmatched. Per germline, CDR1 SGDLS and CDR2 YYNGEE. CDR3 size: 15 residues. CDR3 coding DNA: TGTGCCAGTACCCGCCGGGGACTATACACAGATACGCAGTATTTT. Its translation: CASTRRGLYTDTQYF.

The gene calls are TRBV27 and TRBJ2-3; TRBD2 matches 8 bases. The CDR3 runs to 15 residues. Germline V gives CDR1 MNHEY, CDR2 SMNVEV (reference sequence). V shed 3 bases and J 1 base; nucleotides not matched to a gene: 3. In DNA form, the CDR3 reads TGTGCCAGCAGTTTTTCGACTAGCGGCACAGATACGCAGTATTTT. It specifies CASSFSTSGTDTQYF.

This clone came up a few times. The chain combines TRBV30 with TRBJ1-2; TRBD1 might be the D (5 bases). Between the trimmed V and J ends, which lost 0 bases and 8 bases, there was a span of 10 bases. Germline CDR1 reads GTSNPN; CDR2 reads SVGIG (reference sequence). CDR3 length: 12 residues. CDR3 residues: CAWSVTDSGYTF. As DNA, the CDR3 is TGTGCCTGGAGTGTAACCGACAGCGGCTACACCTTC.

The CDR3 bases are TGTGCCAGCTCTCAAACCGTTGGGGCTGGGGTGAACACTGAAGCTTTCTTT. It codes for CASSQTVGAGVNTEAFF. The chain couples TRBV18 to TRBJ1-1; tentative D call: TRBD1 (5 bases). The CDR3 has 17 residues. Germline loops: CDR1 KGHSH, CDR2 LQKENI. Trimming took 6 bases from V and 0 from J, leaving 20 bases between them.

The V call is TRBV28, the J call TRBJ2-7, with D possibly TRBD2 on 6 matching bases. This CDR3 region has 13 residues. Germline-derived CDR1 and CDR2 are MDHEN and SYDVKM. V lost 4 bases, J lost 2 bases, and 9 bases lay in between. This CDR3 is CASSSTSPYEQYF. The CDR3 DNA sequence: TGTGCCAGCAGTTCGACTAGTCCCTACGAGCAGTACTTC.

In its sample, this clone was seen a few times. J is TRBJ2-3 and V is TRBV4-3; tentative D call: TRBD2 (6 bases). The CDR3 extends over 14 amino acids. Germline CDR1 reads LGHNA; CDR2 reads YSLEER. V lost 0 bases and J 9 bases, leaving 13 bases between the germline ends. The CDR3 nucleotides are TGCGCCAGCAGCCAAGATCGAAGGAGGGACACGCAGTATTTT. It encodes CASSQDRRRDTQYF.

Only a few counts were recorded for this clone. The rearrangement joins TRBV15 to TRBJ2-7; D perhaps matches TRBD2 (6 bases). The CDR3 extends over 16 amino acids. Deletions cut 5 bases from V and 9 bases from J, with 26 bases between. Germline loops: CDR1 LNHNV, CDR2 YYDKDF (reference sequence). CDR3 amino acids: CATSGLGTAPTSGQYF. As DNA, the CDR3 is TGTGCCACCAGCGGACTCGGGACTGCCCCTACGAGCGGGCAGTACTTC.

A few counts support this clone. V and J are TRBV28 and TRBJ2-2; tentative D call: TRBD1 (5 bases). Per the germline V gene, CDR1 is MDHEN and CDR2 is SYDVKM. Between the trimmed V and J ends, which lost 3 bases and 7 bases, there was a span of 12 bases. This CDR3 is built from 14 residues. The DNA for the CDR3 is TGTGCCAGCAGTTTTGTGACCCAGGGCGGGGAGCTGTTTTTT. Translated, it gives CASSFVTQGGELFF.